This TCR beta chain was retrieved from a study of CD8+ T cells in alopecia areata. Study at large: Administration of oral tofacitinib to treated patients was at 5 to 10 mg twice daily. Study-wide findings and caveats: TCR sharing across patients was less clear than in mice, possibly HLA-related. Resident alphabeta T-cell populations of normal skin are likewise subject to sequencing in scalp samples. Lesional scalp displayed greater clonality than normal scalp, most notably in alopecia totalis/universalis.

On this clone itself: What it binds is unknown.

Per germline, CDR1 SNHLY and CDR2 FYNNEI. V shed 7 bases, J shed 0 bases, and the junction held 3 bases outside the gene matches. There are 14 residues in the CDR3. cDNA serving as the sequencing template came from extracted, reverse transcribed RNA. TCRdb keeps only in-frame clones here, not all; method: immunoSEQ multiplex PCR. The sample carries around 200,000 clones, roughly 63% recorded once. Sequencing used CD4+ T cells sorted from blood, obtained at week 0. The chain uses TRBV2 and TRBJ1-1; 9 bases fit TRBD1. The sequence was collected from a human donor with alopecia areata. The CDR3 DNA follows: TGTGCCAGCACGGGACAGGGTCTGAACACTGAAGCTTTCTTT. It translates to CASTGQGLNTEAFF.